This T cell receptor (beta chain) is drawn from a study of T cell responses to AZD1222 COVID-19 vaccine. General study findings and limits: Most donors were white British, females outnumbered males, and clonal diversity was possibly underestimated. Vaccine-associated CD4 TCRs ranged over spike, dominating at 160-218 and 743-854. The study reported that nearly half of spike-specific TCRs target unmutated variant regions.

The length of the CDR3 is 13 residues. V gave up 6 bases and J gave up 3 bases, with 9 bases separating them. Germline CDR1 and CDR2: MNHEY and SVGAGI. TCRdb keeps only in-frame clones here, not all; method: immunoSEQ multiplex PCR. This table has under 150,000 clones, under 95% appearing once. Worth noting for this clone: The target antigen is unknown.

The clonotype originates from an adult in good health. The J gene is TRBJ1-3, the V gene TRBV6-5; D is uncertain. Sequenced material: peripheral blood, taken on day 0 of AZD1222 vaccination. In DNA, the CDR3 is TGTGCCAGCAGCACAGAGGTTGGAAACACCATATATTTT. It encodes CASSTEVGNTIYF.